This is a list of T cell receptor beta chains from one sample in a study of identical twins. TCRdb called the 5' RACE reads again in MiXCR, with one record for every CDR3 protein. The sample includes 450,000 or so distinct CDR3 sequences, approximately 14% of them seen just once. The sample was also reused in another study, on yellow fever vaccine responses in identical twins.

The sample consisted of CD4+ T cells sorted from blood. The receptor source for this set is a woman younger than 30 in good health. Both conserved end residues are part of each CDR3. D genes are given only for firm matches. Only part of the rows carry a size: once, few, many, or a class if the clone is expanded.

few	TRBJ2-2	TRBV29-1	.	TGCAGCGCCAGATCGGGGACCGGGGAGCTGTTTTTT	CSARSGTGELFF
many	TRBJ2-3	TRBV12-3/TRBV12-4	TRBD2	TGTGCCAGCAGCCAGAATGGACTAGCGGGGACCCCAGATACGCAGTATTTT	CASSQNGLAGTPDTQYF
.	TRBJ2-5	TRBV7-9	TRBD2	TGTGCCAGCAGCCCTTGGGGGGGAGAAGAGACCCAGTACTTC	CASSPWGGEETQYF
few	TRBJ2-7	TRBV7-9	TRBD2	TGTGCCAGCAGCTTAGCGGGGACTAGCCTCGAGCAGTACTTC	CASSLAGTSLEQYF
.	TRBJ2-7	TRBV7-2	.	TGTGCCAGCAGCTTAGTTATGGGCGGGGCCTACGAGCAGTACTTC	CASSLVMGGAYEQYF
many	TRBJ2-7	TRBV5-1	TRBD1	TGCGCCAGCAGCTTGTCCGGGACAGGGCTGAACGAGCAGTACTTC	CASSLSGTGLNEQYF
.	TRBJ1-3	TRBV5-5	.	TGTGCCAGCAGCCTCCGCACGGGAGGAAACACCATATATTTT	CASSLRTGGNTIYF
few	TRBJ2-1	TRBV28	.	TGTGCCAGCAGTTTATCACCCTTCGGGGGCCGAGAGCAGTTCTTC	CASSLSPFGGREQFF
.	TRBJ2-5	TRBV5-1	.	TGCGCCAGCAGCTTGGCCAAGACTCAAGAGACCCAGTACTTC	CASSLAKTQETQYF
many	TRBJ1-2	TRBV12-3/TRBV12-4	TRBD1	TGTGCCAGCAGCAGAACCGGGACAGGGGGCAATGGCTACACCTTC	CASSRTGTGGNGYTF
many	TRBJ1-5	TRBV6-1	TRBD1	TGTGCCAGCAGTCCGTTCGACAGGGATCAGCCCCAGCATTTT	CASSPFDRDQPQHF
.	TRBJ2-1	TRBV20-1	TRBD2	TGCAGTGCTAGCGGGGGGGCCGCTAGCTCCTACAATGAGCAGTTCTTC	CSASGGAASSYNEQFF
.	TRBJ2-5	TRBV20-1	TRBD2	TGCAGTGCTCCTAGACTAGCGGGGGGGCCTCGAGAGACCCAGTACTTC	CSAPRLAGGPRETQYF
.	TRBJ1-2	TRBV20-1	.	TGCAGTGCTTCAGACGCGGGGAACTATGGCTACACCTTC	CSASDAGNYGYTF
.	TRBJ2-7	TRBV6-1	.	TGTGCCAGCAGTAGTCACAGGGCGGGAGAGCAGTACTTC	CASSSHRAGEQYF
few	TRBJ2-1	TRBV7-9	TRBD2	TGTGCCAGCAGCTTCGAGGGCGGGAGTTTGGATGAGCAGTTCTTC	CASSFEGGSLDEQFF
.	TRBJ1-4	TRBV3-1	.	TGTGCCAGCGCACCAGGAAATGAAAAACTGTTTTTT	CASAPGNEKLFF
few	TRBJ1-6	TRBV3-1	.	TGTGCCAGCAGCCAAGCTCAGGGGAATTCACCCCTCCACTTT	CASSQAQGNSPLHF
few	TRBJ1-1	TRBV6-5	TRBD1	TGTGCCAGCAGTTACTTAGGGTCGACAGGGTCCAACACTGAAGCTTTCTTT	CASSYLGSTGSNTEAFF
few	TRBJ1-4	TRBV5-1	.	TGCGCCAGCAGCTTTGGCCCTTCCTTAGGTGAAAAACTGTTTTTT	CASSFGPSLGEKLFF
.	TRBJ1-1	TRBV6-5	.	TGTGCCAGCAGTTACTCGCGCGCTGAAGCTTTCTTT	CASSYSRAEAFF
few	TRBJ2-1	TRBV20-1	.	TGCAGTGCGCACCGGGACACCGTTTACAATGAGCAGTTCTTC	CSAHRDTVYNEQFF
.	TRBJ2-3	TRBV27	.	TGTGCCAGCAGTTTGCTGGCAGTAAGCACAGATACGCAGTATTTT	CASSLLAVSTDTQYF
.	TRBJ2-7	TRBV20-1	.	TGCAGTGCCCTACACGGCCCGCAGGAGTGGCGTGGGGAGCAGTACTTC	CSALHGPQEWRGEQYF
few	TRBJ2-7	TRBV24-1	TRBD1	TGTGCCACCAGTGATGCGCCGGGACAGGGGGCCCACGAGCAGTACTTC	CATSDAPGQGAHEQYF
few	TRBJ2-2	TRBV19	TRBD1	TGTGCCAGTAGCTCGGACAGGGGAGGGATCACCGGGGAGCTGTTTTTT	CASSSDRGGITGELFF
.	TRBJ2-2	TRBV6-2/TRBV6-3	TRBD2	TGTGCCAGCAGTTATCTCCCTAAAATATTAGCGGGAGCAGGGGACACCGGGGAGCTGTTTTTT	CASSYLPKILAGAGDTGELFF
.	TRBJ1-2	TRBV11-2	.	TGTGCCAGCGGGCCGGGACCCACCTATGGCTACACCTTC	CASGPGPTYGYTF
many	TRBJ1-6	TRBV20-1	.	TGCAGTGTGGACGATTCACCCCTCCACTTT	CSVDDSPLHF
.	TRBJ2-5	TRBV3-1	.	TGTGCCAGCAGCCGCATAGAGGTCTCGGGGACCCAGTACTTC	CASSRIEVSGTQYF
.	TRBJ2-1	TRBV30	.	TGTGCCTGGAGTGGTTCATTCTTAGCATCGGAGCAGTTCTTC	CAWSGSFLASEQFF
many	TRBJ2-7	TRBV29-1	.	TGCAGCGTTGTTGGCAGCTACGAGCAGTACTTC	CSVVGSYEQYF
few	TRBJ2-5	TRBV12-3/TRBV12-4	.	TGTGCCAGCAGTAAGTGGGAGACCCAGTACTTC	CASSKWETQYF
few	TRBJ2-2	TRBV18	.	TGTGCCAGCTCACCCCTGAACACCGGGGAGCTGTTTTTT	CASSPLNTGELFF
few	TRBJ1-6	TRBV6-1	.	TGTGCCAGCTCTCCCCGAGGTCTTTCACCCCTCCACTTT	CASSPRGLSPLHF
.	TRBJ1-4	TRBV5-3	TRBD1	TGTGCCAGTACAGGGGTGGCGGGAGCAACTAATGAAAAACTGTTTTTT	CASTGVAGATNEKLFF
.	TRBJ2-3	TRBV30	TRBD1	TGTGCCTGGAGTGTACTGGACAGGGGGCGAGGCCGACCTGGAACAGATACGCAGTATTTT	CAWSVLDRGRGRPGTDTQYF
few	TRBJ1-6	TRBV7-8	.	TGTGCCAGCAGCTTAGTCGTGGGTAGGAATTCACCCCTCCACTTT	CASSLVVGRNSPLHF
.	TRBJ2-1	TRBV20-1	TRBD2	TGCAGTGCTAGATGGGGGGGAAATCACAATGAGCAGTTCTTC	CSARWGGNHNEQFF
few	TRBJ1-1	TRBV20-1	TRBD1	TGCAGTGCTGTACAGGGGATGAACACTGAAGCTTTCTTT	CSAVQGMNTEAFF
many	TRBJ2-7	TRBV5-1	TRBD2	TGCGCCAGCAGCTTGGTAGCGGGGGGCTCCTACGAGCAGTACTTC	CASSLVAGGSYEQYF
.	TRBJ1-5	TRBV28	.	TGTGCCAGCAGTTCAGCAGGGGAGGGCAATCAGCCCCAGCATTTT	CASSSAGEGNQPQHF
.	TRBJ2-2	TRBV6-5	.	TGTGCCAGCAGTTACAGGACGAACACCGGGGAGCTGTTTTTT	CASSYRTNTGELFF
few	TRBJ2-3	TRBV20-1	TRBD2	TGCAGTGCTAGGATAGCGGGAGTCAACACAGATACGCAGTATTTT	CSARIAGVNTDTQYF
few	TRBJ2-5	TRBV10-3	TRBD2	TGTGCCATCAGTGGGGGGGGAGAGACCCAGTACTTC	CAISGGGETQYF
few	TRBJ2-2	TRBV4-3	.	TGCGCCAGCAGCCAAGATGGCGGGGCCCCCGGGGAGCTGTTTTTT	CASSQDGGAPGELFF
.	TRBJ2-1	TRBV4-3	TRBD2	TGCGCCAGCAGCCCAGACGCCAGCGGGAGCTCCTACAATGAGCAGTTCTTC	CASSPDASGSSYNEQFF
.	TRBJ2-7	TRBV5-1	TRBD1	TGCGCCAGCAGCCCCGGACAGGGGCCCCCTCGCTACGAGCAGTACTTC	CASSPGQGPPRYEQYF
.	TRBJ1-4	TRBV6-5	.	TGTGCCAGCAGTTACAAGGTCTCCTTTAATGAAAAACTGTTTTTT	CASSYKVSFNEKLFF
.	TRBJ2-3	TRBV11-2	.	TGTGCCAGCAGCTTAGTCAGGGCGACCCACAAGGGCACAGATACGCAGTATTTT	CASSLVRATHKGTDTQYF
.	TRBJ2-4	TRBV11-3	TRBD1	TGTGCCAGCAGTACCGGGACAGGGCGGGACATTCAGTACTTC	CASSTGTGRDIQYF
few	TRBJ2-3	TRBV7-2	.	TGTGCCAGCAGCCCACAGCTCACAGATACGCAGTATTTT	CASSPQLTDTQYF
many	TRBJ1-3	TRBV12-3/TRBV12-4	.	TGTGCCAGCAGTCAGGGCTCTGGAAACACCATATATTTT	CASSQGSGNTIYF
few	TRBJ2-7	TRBV3-1	.	TGTGCCAGCAGCCAGTATTCTGGGTCTCCCACCTACGAGCAGTACTTC	CASSQYSGSPTYEQYF
many	TRBJ2-3	TRBV12-3/TRBV12-4	.	TGTGCCACGGCCCGAACAGATACGCAGTATTTT	CATARTDTQYF
many	TRBJ2-1	TRBV10-1	.	TGCGCCAGCAGTGACGGACTCTACAATGAGCAGTTCTTC	CASSDGLYNEQFF
.	TRBJ2-5	TRBV4-3	.	TGCGCCAGCAGCCAGGAGAGGGGGTCAGGGCCCTATACTCAAGAGACCCAGTACTTC	CASSQERGSGPYTQETQYF
.	TRBJ1-1	TRBV5-1	.	TGCGCCAGCAGCTTCCTGACCGGGGGGAACACTGAAGCTTTCTTT	CASSFLTGGNTEAFF
.	TRBJ2-1	TRBV2	TRBD1	TGTGCCAGCCAATCGACAGGGGTCAATGAGCAGTTCTTC	CASQSTGVNEQFF